Below, 27 T cell receptor beta chains from the same sample are listed, as sequenced in a study of OX40 agonist ivuxolimab in advanced cancers. Profiling relied on immunoSEQ multiplex PCR, and the TCRdb table lists in-frame clones only, not all of them. The data show 25,000 to 35,000 clones, approximately 84% seen once. This specimen consisted of CD4+ or CD8+ T cells sorted from blood, obtained in a trial of the OX40 agonist ivuxolimab. These receptors were taken from an adult with an advanced solid tumor such as melanoma, head and neck, liver or kidney cancer.

V is TRBV27 and J is TRBJ1-2; D remains ambiguous. The CDR3 has 14 amino acids. Germline CDR1 MNHEY, CDR2 SMNVEV (reference sequence). Trimming pared 2 bases from V and 4 bases from J, leaving 11 bases between. Written as DNA, the CDR3 is TGTGCCAGCAGTTTAGGGTCAGGAGCCTATGGCTACACCTTC. This sequence encodes CASSLGSGAYGYTF.

The CDR3: CASSVTTGGEVELGGYTF. The CDR3 DNA is TGTGCCAGCAGCGTAACGACAGGGGGCGAGGTAGAATTAGGAGGCTACACCTTC. The chain recombines TRBV9 with TRBJ1-2, with 10 nucleotides matching TRBD1. The CDR3 extends over 18 amino acids. Germline CDR1 and CDR2: SGDLS and YYNGEE. V lost 1 base to trimming and J lost 8 bases; unmatched junction nucleotides: 17. Variable domain in full (rest from reference TRBV9 and TRBJ1-2): DSGVTQTPKHLITATGQRVTLRCSPRSGDLSVYWYQQSLDQGLQFLIQYYNGEERAKGNILERFSAQQFPDLHSELNLSSLELGDSALYFCASSVTTGGEVELGGYTFGSGTRLTVV.

As for this clone: Other nucleotide sequences from this sample produce the same CDR3. The chain joins TRBV9 to TRBJ2-3; no clear D. In germline, CDR1 is SGDLS, CDR2 YYNGEE. Deletions cut 5 bases from V and 2 bases from J, with 6 bases between. The length of the CDR3 is 12 residues. CDR3 loop: CASSPNTDTQYF. In nucleotides, the CDR3 is TGTGCCAGCAGTCCCAACACAGATACGCAGTATTTT. The full variable domain, with the rest looked up from reference TRBV9 and TRBJ2-3, is DSGVTQTPKHLITATGQRVTLRCSPRSGDLSVYWYQQSLDQGLQFLIQYYNGEERAKGNILERFSAQQFPDLHSELNLSSLELGDSALYFCASSPNTDTQYFGPGTRLTVL.

The sample holds one count of this clone. This chain connects TRBV5-8 to TRBJ1-1; 7 nucleotides align to TRBD1. Germline lookup yields CDR1 SGHTS and CDR2 YDEGEE. The CDR3 covers 15 residues. Trimming cost V 2 bases and J 4 bases; bases outside gene matches: 8. The CDR3 nucleotides are TGTGCCAGCAGCTTCAGGGGGTTGGGGATCACTGAAGCTTTCTTT. Its protein product is CASSFRGLGITEAFF.

The chain carries TRBV15 and TRBJ2-3; a weak D match, TRBD2 (5 bases). The germline gives CDR1 LNHNV, CDR2 YYDKDF (reference sequence). The V end was cut by 6 bases, the J end by 4 bases, with 20 bases between. The CDR3 contains 16 residues. The DNA for the CDR3 is TGTGCCACCAGTGGGAGCGTTCGAGAAGTCCCAGATACGCAGTATTTT. Amino acids: CATSGSVREVPDTQYF.

The chain uses TRBV6-1 and TRBJ2-2; D unclear. The ends were cut back, 10 bases at V and 4 bases at J, with 4 bases in the middle. Germline CDR1 is MNHNS and CDR2 is SASEGT. This CDR3 has 10 residues. The CDR3 reads CATATGELFF. The CDR3 DNA is TGTGCCACAGCCACCGGGGAGCTGTTTTTT.

V is TRBV7-2 and J is TRBJ2-2; D remains ambiguous. V lost 6 bases to trimming and J lost 5 bases, with 13 bases between them. There are 14 residues in the CDR3. CDR1 SGHTA and CDR2 FQGNSA come from the germline V gene. This CDR3 reads CASSLGVGTGELFF. The CDR3 DNA is TGTGCCAGCAGTCTCGGAGTGGGGACCGGGGAGCTGTTTTTT.

The chain recombines TRBV7-3 with TRBJ2-3; 7 positions match TRBD2. CDR1 and CDR2 from the germline V gene are SGHTA and FQGTGA. V was clipped by 5 bases and J by 4 bases; unmatched bases: 0. This CDR3 region has 12 residues. The CDR3 spells CASSGRADTQYF. In DNA form, the CDR3 reads TGTGCCAGCAGCGGGAGGGCAGATACGCAGTATTTT.

This clone was seen only once. V gene TRBV9 combines with J gene TRBJ2-1; D gene uncertain. Trimming removed 2 bases from V and 6 bases from J, with 9 bases in between. There are 13 residues in the CDR3. CDR1 SGDLS and CDR2 YYNGEE come from the germline V gene. The CDR3 spells CASSVSSPNEQFF. Here the CDR3 DNA reads TGTGCCAGCAGCGTTAGTAGCCCCAATGAGCAGTTCTTC.

The V call is TRBV4-2, the J call TRBJ2-7; 12 bases match TRBD2. CDR1 is LGHNA, CDR2 YNFKEQ, per germline. This CDR3 has 17 amino acids. The V gene end was trimmed by 0 bases and the J gene end by 3 bases; junction bases not matched to a gene: 6. The DNA for the CDR3 is TGTGCCAGCAGCCAAGAGACGGGACTAGCGGGCGTCTACGAGCAGTACTTC. It translates to CASSQETGLAGVYEQYF.

This clone was observed a few times. The chain carries TRBV13 and TRBJ2-3, with unresolved D. The CDR3 contains 14 residues. V shed 5 bases and J shed 2 bases, with 11 bases lying between them. Germline CDR1 reads PRHDT; CDR2 reads FYEKMQ (reference sequence). This CDR3 reads CASSHIGFTDTQYF. In DNA form, the CDR3 reads TGTGCCAGCAGCCATATAGGGTTCACAGATACGCAGTATTTT.

This clone appeared a few times. This chain uses TRBV7-9 with TRBJ1-1, with 10 bases matching TRBD1. Germline V gene data show CDR1 as SEHNR and CDR2 as FQNEAQ (reference sequence). The CDR3 contains 15 residues. J was trimmed by 4 bases and V by 5 bases; bases with no gene match: 7. The CDR3 loop is CASSPPDRGTTEAFF. CDR3 nucleotides: TGTGCCAGCAGCCCGCCGGACAGGGGGACCACTGAAGCTTTCTTT.

This rearrangement joins TRBV9 to TRBJ2-3; 10 bases align to TRBD1. The CDR3 is made up of 15 amino acids. V trimming: 4 bases; J trimming: 6 bases; junction bases outside the gene matches: 8. The V gene's germline CDR1 is SGDLS and CDR2 YYNGEE. The CDR3 DNA sequence: TGTGCCAGCAGCAACCGGGACAGGGGATCGGATACGCAGTATTTT. Its protein product is CASSNRDRGSDTQYF.

The chain is built from TRBV27 and TRBJ2-7, with 7 bases identical to TRBD2. CDR3 length: 14 amino acids. The J segment lost 2 bases and the V segment lost 5 bases, leaving 6 bases of the junction unmatched. CDR1 and CDR2 from the germline V gene are MNHEY and SMNVEV (reference sequence). The CDR3 here is CASSQGTIPYEQYF. Written as DNA, the CDR3 is TGTGCCAGCAGTCAAGGGACTATTCCCTACGAGCAGTACTTC.

CDR3 region: CASSSGQGGYEQYF. CDR3 bases: TGCGCCAGCAGCTCCGGACAGGGGGGATACGAGCAGTACTTC. The rearrangement links TRBV5-1 to TRBJ2-7; TRBD1 agrees at 10 bases. Germline lookup yields CDR1 SGHRS and CDR2 YFSETQ. V shed 3 bases and J 4 bases; nucleotides not matched to a gene: 4. This CDR3 is 14 amino acids long. Based on the CDR3 plus reference TRBV5-1 and TRBJ2-7, the full variable domain is KAGVTQTPRYLIKTRGQQVTLSCSPISGHRSVSWYQQTPGQGLQFLFEYFSETQRNKGNFPGRFSGRQFSNSRSEMNVSTLELGDSALYLCASSSGQGGYEQYFGPGTRLTVT.

The rearrangement joins TRBV7-8 to TRBJ2-7; weak D call: TRBD2 (6 bases). The CDR3 runs to 15 residues. Trimming removed 3 bases from V and 6 bases from J, with 18 bases in between. Germline V gene lookup returns CDR1 SGHVS and CDR2 FQNEAQ. DNA for the CDR3: TGTGCCAGCAGCTTCGGTGGGGGGAGGCCTACCGAGCAGTACTTC. Amino acid sequence: CASSFGGGRPTEQYF.

This chain's CDR3 is CASSEVGVRGNEQFF. CDR3 DNA: TGTGCCAGCAGTGAGGTGGGAGTGAGAGGCAATGAGCAGTTCTTC. V gene TRBV2 combines with J gene TRBJ2-1; D is perhaps TRBD2 (5 bases). Trimming removed 3 bases at V and 6 bases at J, with 15 bases between. From germline, CDR1 is SNHLY and CDR2 FYNNEI. The CDR3 is made up of 15 amino acids.

This chain links TRBV5-8 with TRBJ2-7; possibly TRBD1 or TRBD2 for D (5 bases each). CDR1 is SGHTS and CDR2 is YDEGEE in the germline V gene. The length of the CDR3 is 18 residues. Trimming removed 0 bases from V and 6 bases from J, with 25 bases in between. The CDR3 reads CASSLGSGGTLGAFEQYF. For the CDR3, the DNA is TGTGCCAGCAGCTTGGGAAGTGGTGGGACCCTTGGAGCCTTCGAGCAGTACTTC.

The J gene is TRBJ2-7, the V gene TRBV5-6; TRBD2 matches 8 bases. This CDR3 is built from 16 residues. The trim removed 2 bases at V and 5 bases at J, leaving 12 bases unmatched. Germline lookup yields CDR1 SGHDT and CDR2 YYEEEE. In DNA, the CDR3 is TGTGCCAGCAGCTTTGCCCTATTAGCGGGAATGAACGAGCAGTACTTC. Its translation is CASSFALLAGMNEQYF.

The chain combines TRBV5-1 with TRBJ2-1; D is unresolved. Germline assignment: CDR1 SGHRS and CDR2 YFSETQ. The CDR3 has 12 residues. Trimming cost V 4 bases and J 2 bases, with 4 bases left between them. The CDR3 DNA sequence: TGCGCCAGCAGCGGGGCCTACAATGAGCAGTTCTTC. Its protein product is CASSGAYNEQFF.

The chain carries TRBV27 and TRBJ2-1; D could derive from TRBD1 or TRBD2 (6 bases each). Germline assignment: CDR1 MNHEY and CDR2 SMNVEV (reference sequence). The V end lost 5 bases, the J end lost 8 bases, and 13 bases lay between the germline ends. CDR3 length: 13 residues. The CDR3 protein is CASSTGAGDEQFF. The CDR3 DNA reads as TGTGCCAGCAGTACGGGAGCAGGGGATGAGCAGTTCTTC.

The rearrangement joins TRBV28 to TRBJ2-7, with D perhaps TRBD1 (5 bases). CDR1 and CDR2 from the germline V gene are MDHEN and SYDVKM. With 4 bases removed from V and 5 bases from J, the gap between germline ends came to 24 bases. The CDR3 runs 17 residues. The CDR3 here is CASSSRPLVRVVDEQYF. The CDR3 bases are TGTGCCAGCAGTTCCCGCCCCCTCGTCAGGGTCGTCGACGAGCAGTACTTC.

This chain links TRBV27 with TRBJ2-7; 7 bases line up with TRBD2. V shed 6 bases and J 6 bases; nucleotides not matched to a gene: 8. This CDR3 contains 13 residues. CDR1 and CDR2 (germline): MNHEY, SMNVEV (reference sequence). CDR3 loop: CASSIFPGGEQYF. The CDR3, as DNA: TGTGCCAGCAGCATCTTCCCGGGGGGCGAGCAGTACTTC.

The chain joins TRBV27 to TRBJ2-1; 13 bases agree with TRBD2. The ends lost 7 bases at V and 9 bases at J; junction bases unmatched: 9. Germline loops: CDR1 MNHEY, CDR2 SMNVEV (reference sequence). The CDR3 covers 15 residues. This CDR3 is CASKLGLAGVSEQFF. In DNA, the CDR3 is TGTGCCAGCAAACTTGGACTAGCGGGAGTTAGTGAGCAGTTCTTC.

This rearrangement joins TRBV27 to TRBJ2-1; tentatively, D is TRBD2 (6 bases). Germline CDR1 and CDR2: MNHEY and SMNVEV (reference sequence). The V and J ends lost 7 bases and 10 bases respectively, with 14 bases between them. The CDR3 is 12 amino acids. The CDR3 DNA follows: TGTGCCAGCATTCCCGAAAGCGGGGAGCAGTTCTTC. Translated, it gives CASIPESGEQFF.

This clone has more than one count but fewer than ten. This chain joins TRBV9 and TRBJ2-1, with TRBD2 matching 8 bases. Trimming took 6 bases from V and 4 from J; bases not matched to a gene: 12. CDR3 length: 16 residues. Germline CDR1 SGDLS, CDR2 YYNGEE. The DNA of the CDR3 is TGTGCCAGCAACCCCCGGGAGGGGGAGGGTTACAATGAGCAGTTCTTC. The encoded protein is CASNPREGEGYNEQFF. Variable domain in full (rest from reference TRBV9 and TRBJ2-1): DSGVTQTPKHLITATGQRVTLRCSPRSGDLSVYWYQQSLDQGLQFLIQYYNGEERAKGNILERFSAQQFPDLHSELNLSSLELGDSALYFCASNPREGEGYNEQFFGPGTRLTVL.

This sequence joins TRBV2 and TRBJ2-3; D call uncertain. From germline, CDR1 is SNHLY and CDR2 FYNNEI. The CDR3 extends over 18 amino acids. V lost 6 bases, J lost 0 bases, and 22 bases lay in between. The CDR3 protein is CASRDPVGTISSTDTQYF. The CDR3, as DNA: TGTGCCAGCAGGGACCCAGTCGGCACTATATCCAGCACAGATACGCAGTATTTT.